A selection of T cell receptor beta chains follows, all from one sample in a study of T cell repertoires in cytomegalovirus infection. MiXCR was run by TCRdb on the reads, yielding one entry per CDR3 protein. Here the sample spans 400,000 to 550,000 distinct CDR3 sequences, 11% being singletons. Sequenced material: PBMCs. The receptors derive from a human donor in good health (CMV status not recorded). Some clones in this sample may be carry-over from other donors' samples. Each CDR3 is given with its conserved first and last residue. A D gene is named only where the DNA matches it firmly. Size is omitted from some rows. Given values are once, few, many or a class for expanded clones.

V	size	J	D	DNA	CDR3
TRBV7-9	few	TRBJ1-6	.	TGTGCCAGCAGCGCAGGGACGGGAAAGGATTCACCCCTCCACTTT	CASSAGTGKDSPLHF
TRBV19	.	TRBJ2-2	.	TGTGCCAGTAGCCCTCGAGGCGCGAACACCGGGGAGCTGTTTTTT	CASSPRGANTGELFF
TRBV14	few	TRBJ1-6	.	TGTGCCAGCAGCCTTAAGCCCAGGGAAGGTTCACCCCTCCACTTT	CASSLKPREGSPLHF
TRBV7-2	many	TRBJ2-5	TRBD2	TGTGCCAGCAGCTTAGGGGGGAGGGCCGGGGAGACCCAGTACTTC	CASSLGGRAGETQYF
TRBV6-5	many	TRBJ1-2	.	TGTGCCAGCATCCACCACAGGCCTTCTAACTATGGCTACACCTTC	CASIHHRPSNYGYTF
TRBV7-8	many	TRBJ2-6	.	TGTGCCAGCAGCTTGAGGCCTGGCCGGAGCTCTGGGGCCAACGTCCTGACTTTC	CASSLRPGRSSGANVLTF
TRBV5-1	many	TRBJ1-4	.	TGCGCCAGCAGCTTCGAACGAGCGAATGAAAAACTGTTTTTT	CASSFERANEKLFF
TRBV24-1	many	TRBJ1-5	TRBD1	TGTGCCACCAGTGATCCTAGACAGGGGGGATCCAATCAGCCCCAGCATTTT	CATSDPRQGGSNQPQHF
TRBV7-9	many	TRBJ2-6	TRBD1	TGTGCCAGCAGCCATAACCGGGACAGGGGGCTACCTGGGGCCAACGTCCTGACTTTC	CASSHNRDRGLPGANVLTF
TRBV27	few	TRBJ1-2	TRBD1	TGTGCCACTACAGGGGACGGCTATGGCTACACCTTC	CATTGDGYGYTF